This T cell receptor (beta chain) emerged from a study of T cells in localized non-small cell lung cancer. Profiling relied on immunoSEQ multiplex PCR, and the TCRdb table lists in-frame clones only, not all of them. This repertoire shows roughly 26,000 clones, 88% found once; its top ten account for over 11%. Looked up from germline, CDR1 is SGDLS and CDR2 is YYNGEE. Trimming shortened V by 0 bases and J by 4 bases, and 14 bases separated the two germline ends. CDR3 length: 16 residues. This clonotype was obtained from a female donor of 60 years or more with stage II squamous cell lung carcinoma. The rearrangement joins TRBV9 to TRBJ2-1; tentative D call: TRBD2 (6 bases). The sequencing used peripheral blood, collected before any cancer treatment. The CDR3 loop is CASSVGFRLGYNEQFF. CDR3 DNA: TGTGCCAGCAGCGTAGGATTCAGACTAGGGTACAATGAGCAGTTCTTC.